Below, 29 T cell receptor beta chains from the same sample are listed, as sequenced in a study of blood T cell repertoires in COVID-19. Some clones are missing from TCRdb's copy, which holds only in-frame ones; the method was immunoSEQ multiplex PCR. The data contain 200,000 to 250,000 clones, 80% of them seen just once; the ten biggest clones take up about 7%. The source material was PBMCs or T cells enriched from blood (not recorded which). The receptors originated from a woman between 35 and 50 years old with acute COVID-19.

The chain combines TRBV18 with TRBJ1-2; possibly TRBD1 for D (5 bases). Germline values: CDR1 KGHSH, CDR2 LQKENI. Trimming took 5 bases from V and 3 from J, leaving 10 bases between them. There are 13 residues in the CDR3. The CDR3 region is CASSTLQDYGYTF. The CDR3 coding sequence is TGTGCCAGCTCAACTCTACAGGACTATGGCTACACCTTC.

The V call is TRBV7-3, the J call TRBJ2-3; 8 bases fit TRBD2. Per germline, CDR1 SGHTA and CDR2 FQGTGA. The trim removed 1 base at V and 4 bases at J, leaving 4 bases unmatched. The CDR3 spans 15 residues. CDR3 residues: CASSLIGGAADTQYF. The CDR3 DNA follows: TGTGCCAGCAGCTTAATCGGGGGGGCCGCAGATACGCAGTATTTT.

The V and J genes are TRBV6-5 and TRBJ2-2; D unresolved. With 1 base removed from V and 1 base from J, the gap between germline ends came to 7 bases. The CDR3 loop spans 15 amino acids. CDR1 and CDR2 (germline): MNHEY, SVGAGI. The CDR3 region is CASSYLRGNTGELFF. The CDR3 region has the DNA TGTGCCAGCAGTTACTTGAGAGGGAACACCGGGGAGCTGTTTTTT.

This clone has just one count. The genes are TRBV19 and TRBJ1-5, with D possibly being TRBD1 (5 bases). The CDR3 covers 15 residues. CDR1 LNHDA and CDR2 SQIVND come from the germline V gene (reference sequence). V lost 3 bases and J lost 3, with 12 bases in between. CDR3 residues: CASSISGKANQPQHF. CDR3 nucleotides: TGTGCCAGTAGTATCTCAGGGAAGGCCAATCAGCCCCAGCATTTT.

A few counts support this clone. The CDR3 DNA reads as TGTGCCAGCAGCCTGGAGGCGGGTGAAAAACTGTTTTTT. It specifies CASSLEAGEKLFF. The rearrangement joins TRBV5-6 to TRBJ1-4; no clear D gene. CDR3 length equals 13 residues. Trimming took off 4 bases at V and 7 bases at J, with 11 bases between the two ends. The germline gives CDR1 SGHDT, CDR2 YYEEEE.

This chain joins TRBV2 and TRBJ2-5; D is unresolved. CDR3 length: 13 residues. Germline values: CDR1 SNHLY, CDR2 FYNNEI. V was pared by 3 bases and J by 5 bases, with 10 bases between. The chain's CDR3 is CASSEEIGETQYF. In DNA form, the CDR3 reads TGTGCCAGCAGTGAGGAGATCGGGGAGACCCAGTACTTC.

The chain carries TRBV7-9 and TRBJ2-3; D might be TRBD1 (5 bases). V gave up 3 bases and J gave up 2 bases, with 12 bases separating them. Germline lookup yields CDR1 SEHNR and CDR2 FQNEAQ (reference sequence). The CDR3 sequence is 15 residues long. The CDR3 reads CASSFGQGVTDTQYF. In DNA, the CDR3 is TGTGCCAGCAGCTTCGGGCAGGGCGTCACAGATACGCAGTATTTT.

CDR3 DNA sequence: TGTGCCAGCAGCAAAGGCGGGCAGCCCTACACTGAAGCTTTCTTT. This encodes CASSKGGQPYTEAFF. The chain recombines TRBV6-5 with TRBJ1-1; no firm D call. Trimming shortened V by 6 bases and J by 3 bases, and 17 bases separated the two germline ends. Per germline, CDR1 MNHEY and CDR2 SVGAGI. This CDR3 is 15 amino acids long.

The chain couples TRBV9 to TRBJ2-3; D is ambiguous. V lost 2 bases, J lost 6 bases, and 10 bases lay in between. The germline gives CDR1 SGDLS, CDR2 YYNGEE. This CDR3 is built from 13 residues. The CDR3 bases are TGTGCCAGCAGCGTGGTCCCCGGGGATACGCAGTATTTT. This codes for CASSVVPGDTQYF.

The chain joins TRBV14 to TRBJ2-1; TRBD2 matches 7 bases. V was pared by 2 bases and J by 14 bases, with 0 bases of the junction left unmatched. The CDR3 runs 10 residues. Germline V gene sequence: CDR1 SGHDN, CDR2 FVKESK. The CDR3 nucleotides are TGTGCCAGCAGCCAACGGGGGGAGTTCTTC. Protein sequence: CASSQRGEFF.

CDR3 DNA sequence: TGCAGCGCTCGCCGTAGCGGGATCTCCTACGAGCAGTACTTC. It encodes CSARRSGISYEQYF. The chain couples TRBV29-1 to TRBJ2-7, with TRBD2 matching 8 bases. Germline loops: CDR1 SQVTM, CDR2 ANQGSEA. This CDR3 is 14 amino acids long. The V segment lost 7 bases and the J segment 0 bases; nucleotides outside the gene matches: 8.

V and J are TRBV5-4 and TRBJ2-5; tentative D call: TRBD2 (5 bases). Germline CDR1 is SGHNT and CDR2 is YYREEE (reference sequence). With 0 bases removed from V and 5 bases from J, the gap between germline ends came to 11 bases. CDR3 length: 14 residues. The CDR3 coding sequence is TGTGCCAGCAGCTTGGTCGGGGTAGGGGAGACCCAGTACTTC. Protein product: CASSLVGVGETQYF.

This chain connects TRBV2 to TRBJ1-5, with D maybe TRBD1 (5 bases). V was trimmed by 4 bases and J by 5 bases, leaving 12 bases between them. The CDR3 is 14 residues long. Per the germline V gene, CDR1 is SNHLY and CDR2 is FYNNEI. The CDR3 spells CASSGGGGDQPQHF. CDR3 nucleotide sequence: TGTGCCAGCAGTGGCGGGGGTGGTGATCAGCCCCAGCATTTT.

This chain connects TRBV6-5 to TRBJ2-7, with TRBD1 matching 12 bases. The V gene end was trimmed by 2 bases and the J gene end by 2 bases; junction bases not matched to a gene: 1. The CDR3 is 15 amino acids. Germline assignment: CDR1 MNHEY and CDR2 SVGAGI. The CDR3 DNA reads TGTGCCAGCAGTTACGGGACAGGGGGCCCCTACGAGCAGTACTTC. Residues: CASSYGTGGPYEQYF.

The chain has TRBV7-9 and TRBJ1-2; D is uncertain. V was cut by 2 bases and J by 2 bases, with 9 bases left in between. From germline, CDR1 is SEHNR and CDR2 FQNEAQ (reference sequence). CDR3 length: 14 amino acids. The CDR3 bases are TGTGCCAGCAGCTTATCGGCCAGGAACTATGGCTACACCTTC. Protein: CASSLSARNYGYTF. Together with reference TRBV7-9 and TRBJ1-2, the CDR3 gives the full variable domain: DTGVSQNPRHKITKRGQNVTFRCDPISEHNRLYWYRQTLGQGPEFLTYFQNEAQLEKSRLLSDRFSAERPKGSFSTLEIQRTEQGDSAMYLCASSLSARNYGYTFGSGTRLTVV.

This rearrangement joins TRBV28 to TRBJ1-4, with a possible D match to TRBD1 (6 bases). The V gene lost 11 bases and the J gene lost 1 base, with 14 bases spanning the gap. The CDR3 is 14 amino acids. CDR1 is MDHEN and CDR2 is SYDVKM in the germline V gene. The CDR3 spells CAVPEDRTNEKLFF. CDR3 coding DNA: TGTGCCGTGCCCGAGGACAGAACTAATGAAAAACTGTTTTTT.

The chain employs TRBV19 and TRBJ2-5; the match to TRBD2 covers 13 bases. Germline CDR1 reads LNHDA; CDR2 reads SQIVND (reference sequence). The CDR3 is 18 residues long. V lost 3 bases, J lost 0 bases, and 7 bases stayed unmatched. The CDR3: CASSIRTGTSGDQETQYF. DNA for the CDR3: TGTGCCAGTAGTATTCGTACGGGGACTAGCGGGGACCAAGAGACCCAGTACTTC.

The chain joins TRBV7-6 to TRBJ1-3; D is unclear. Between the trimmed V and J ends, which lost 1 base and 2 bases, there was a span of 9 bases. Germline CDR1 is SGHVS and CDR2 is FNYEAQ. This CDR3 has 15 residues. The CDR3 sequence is CASSLGLGPGNTIYF. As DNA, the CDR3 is TGTGCCAGCAGCTTAGGGTTGGGCCCTGGAAACACCATATATTTT. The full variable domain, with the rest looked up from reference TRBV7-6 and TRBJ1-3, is GAGVSQSPRYKVTKRGQDVALRCDPISGHVSLYWYRQALGQGPEFLTYFNYEAQQDKSGLPNDRFSAERPEGSISTLTIQRTEQRDSAMYRCASSLGLGPGNTIYFGEGSWLTVV.

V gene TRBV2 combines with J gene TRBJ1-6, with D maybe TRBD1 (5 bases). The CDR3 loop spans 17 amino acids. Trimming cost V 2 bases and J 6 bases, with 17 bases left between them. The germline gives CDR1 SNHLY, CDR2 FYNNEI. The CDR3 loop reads CASSETPKRGSNSPLHF. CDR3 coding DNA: TGTGCCAGCAGTGAAACCCCAAAACGGGGGTCTAATTCACCCCTCCACTTT.

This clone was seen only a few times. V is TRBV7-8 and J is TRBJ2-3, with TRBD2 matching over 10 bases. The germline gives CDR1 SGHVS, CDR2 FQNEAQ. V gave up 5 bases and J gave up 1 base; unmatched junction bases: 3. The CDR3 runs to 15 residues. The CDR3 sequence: CASSTGTSGTDTQYF. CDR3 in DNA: TGTGCCAGCAGCACCGGGACTAGCGGCACAGATACGCAGTATTTT.

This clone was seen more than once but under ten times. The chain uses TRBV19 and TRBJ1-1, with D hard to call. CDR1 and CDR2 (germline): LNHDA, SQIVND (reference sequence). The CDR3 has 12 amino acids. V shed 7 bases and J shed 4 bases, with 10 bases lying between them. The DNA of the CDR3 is TGTGCCAGTAATCTCCGGGGCACTGAAGCTTTCTTT. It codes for CASNLRGTEAFF.

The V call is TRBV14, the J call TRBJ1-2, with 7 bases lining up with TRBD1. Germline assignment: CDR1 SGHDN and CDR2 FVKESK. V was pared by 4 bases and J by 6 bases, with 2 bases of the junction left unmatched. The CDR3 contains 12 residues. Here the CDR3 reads CASSRDSHGYTF. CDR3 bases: TGTGCCAGCAGCCGGGACAGTCATGGCTACACCTTC.

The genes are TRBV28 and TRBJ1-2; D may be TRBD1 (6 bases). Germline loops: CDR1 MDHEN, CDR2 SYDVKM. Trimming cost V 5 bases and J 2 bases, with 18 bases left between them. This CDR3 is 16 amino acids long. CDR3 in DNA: TGTGCCAGCAGTCCATTACCTCGACAGGACAACTATGGCTACACCTTC. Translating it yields CASSPLPRQDNYGYTF.

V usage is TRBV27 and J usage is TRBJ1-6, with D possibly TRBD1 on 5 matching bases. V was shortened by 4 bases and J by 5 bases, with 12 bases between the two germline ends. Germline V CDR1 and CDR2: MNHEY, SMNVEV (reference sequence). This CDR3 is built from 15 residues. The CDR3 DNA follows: TGTGCCAGCAGTTGGTGGGGGGTCCATAATTCACCCCTCCACTTT. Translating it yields CASSWWGVHNSPLHF.

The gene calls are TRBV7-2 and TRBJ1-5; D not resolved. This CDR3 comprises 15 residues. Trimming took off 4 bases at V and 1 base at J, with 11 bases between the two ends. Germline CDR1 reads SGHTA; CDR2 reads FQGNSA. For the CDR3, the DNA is TGTGCCAGCAGCTCAACCGCAGTCAGCAATCAGCCCCAGCATTTT. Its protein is CASSSTAVSNQPQHF.

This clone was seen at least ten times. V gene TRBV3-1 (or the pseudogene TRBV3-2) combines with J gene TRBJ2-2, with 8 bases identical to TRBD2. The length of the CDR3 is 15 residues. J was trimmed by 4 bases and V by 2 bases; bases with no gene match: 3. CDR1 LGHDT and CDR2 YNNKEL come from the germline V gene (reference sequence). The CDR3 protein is CASSQRLAGTGELFF. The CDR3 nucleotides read TGTGCCAGCAGCCAAAGGCTAGCGGGCACCGGGGAGCTGTTTTTT.

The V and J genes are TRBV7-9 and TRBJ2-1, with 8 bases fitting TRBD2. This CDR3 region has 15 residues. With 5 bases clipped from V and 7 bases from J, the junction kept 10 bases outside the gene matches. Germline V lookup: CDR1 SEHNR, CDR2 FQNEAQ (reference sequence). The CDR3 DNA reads TGTGCCAGCAGCATCGGACTAGCTGTTGAGAATGAGCAGTTCTTC. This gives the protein CASSIGLAVENEQFF. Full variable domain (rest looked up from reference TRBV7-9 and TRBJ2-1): DTGVSQNPRHKITKRGQNVTFRCDPISEHNRLYWYRQTLGQGPEFLTYFQNEAQLEKSRLLSDRFSAERPKGSFSTLEIQRTEQGDSAMYLCASSIGLAVENEQFFGPGTRLTVL.

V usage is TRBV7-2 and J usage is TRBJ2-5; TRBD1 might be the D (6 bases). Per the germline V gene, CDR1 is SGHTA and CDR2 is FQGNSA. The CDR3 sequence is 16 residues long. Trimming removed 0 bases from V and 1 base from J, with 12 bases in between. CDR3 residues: CASSLAPVGAQETQYF. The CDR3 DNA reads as TGTGCCAGCAGCTTAGCGCCAGTGGGGGCCCAAGAGACCCAGTACTTC.

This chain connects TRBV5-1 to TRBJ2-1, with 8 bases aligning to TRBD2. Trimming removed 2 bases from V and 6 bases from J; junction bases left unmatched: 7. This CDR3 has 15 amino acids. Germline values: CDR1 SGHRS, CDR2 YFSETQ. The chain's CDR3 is CASSFSGSRLNEQFF. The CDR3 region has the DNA TGCGCCAGCAGCTTCAGCGGGAGTCGTCTCAATGAGCAGTTCTTC.